This TCR beta chain appears in the sequencing data of a study of cytomegalovirus exposure and HLA in healthy donors. As to this clone: What it binds is unknown.

V was clipped by 4 bases and J by 3 bases, with 12 bases between them. CDR3 length: 14 residues. From germline, CDR1 is LNHDA and CDR2 SQIVND (reference sequence). The study's findings and limits: Common viral pathogens seemed to be connected with several of the most significant clusters, according to a later analysis. The study flagged about 150 TCR beta chains as cytomegalovirus-associated. Per a later analysis, 15,000 to 20,000 TCR beta sequences showed association with HLA alleles at 0.05 false discovery rate. Information on immune exposure was restricted to one variable (CMV serostatus).

Both 60 Vbeta primers and 13 Jbeta primers went into the PCR. Clones were read by immunoSEQ multiplex PCR, and TCRdb kept only the in-frame ones, dropping some. The profile shows about 140,000 clones, 70% to 75% of them singletons. The sequencing input was PBMCs. This clonotype was sampled from a woman aged 40 to 50 in good health and CMV-seronegative. The J gene is TRBJ1-1, the V gene TRBV19, with D unclear. In nucleotides, the CDR3 is TGTGCCAGTAGTAACATTGGAGGATACACTGAAGCTTTCTTT. This encodes CASSNIGGYTEAFF.